This TCR beta chain was obtained from a study of radiation and T cells in renal cell carcinoma. Time point noted: blood 2 weeks post-SBRT. Treatment of the sample: 15 Gy SBRT to primary tumor, nephrectomy 4 weeks later. Radiation-treated patients gave blood at baseline, week 2 and week 4. The assay was immunoSEQ multiplex PCR, and TCRdb's table has in-frame clones only and misses some. The sample has roughly 150,000 clones, about 87% seen once. Sequences were derived from blood, sampled from a patient whose treatment included radiotherapy and nephrectomy. The TCR was taken from a woman aged 45 to 65 with renal cell carcinoma.

The CDR3 nucleotides read TGTGCCAGCAGTCTAACAGGGGGCTCCTACGAGCAGTACTTC. Residues: CASSLTGGSYEQYF. The gene calls are TRBV7-6 and TRBJ2-7; 8 bases are a match to TRBD1. There are 14 residues in the CDR3. The trim removed 6 bases at V and 0 bases at J, leaving 4 bases unmatched. Looked up from germline, CDR1 is SGHVS and CDR2 is FNYEAQ.